The 30 T cell receptor beta chains below all came from one sample that was sequenced in a study of T-cell memory formation after mild COVID-19. TCRdb re-called the 5' RACE reads with MiXCR, one entry per CDR3 protein. The sample includes roughly 350,000 distinct CDR3 sequences, approximately 21% seen only once; the top ten take about 12%. The sequencing sample was made of PBMCs or a T cell subset sorted from them (not recorded which). Receptor source: an adult woman who had mild COVID-19 (a few samples of this study predate the infection). Cell type and time point are not known.

This clonotype showed up just a few times. The V gene is TRBV6-1, the J gene TRBJ2-7; D is perhaps TRBD1 (6 bases). This CDR3 has 13 amino acids. V dropped 4 bases and J dropped 2 bases, with 9 bases sitting between them. CDR1 is MNHNS, CDR2 SASEGT, per germline. The CDR3 spells CASSGQVPYEQYF. The CDR3 coding sequence is TGTGCCAGCAGTGGACAGGTCCCCTACGAGCAGTACTTC.

This clonotype was seen at least ten times. This sequence joins TRBV20-1 and TRBJ2-1, with TRBD2 matching 9 bases. Per germline, CDR1 DFQATT and CDR2 SNEGSKA (reference sequence). The V gene end was trimmed by 2 bases and the J gene end by 10 bases; junction bases not matched to a gene: 9. This CDR3 region has 14 residues. Here the CDR3 DNA reads TGCAGTGCTAGACGCCCTAGCGGGACTGGCGAGCAGTTCTTC. Its protein product is CSARRPSGTGEQFF.

V is TRBV30 and J is TRBJ1-2; no definite D call. V lost 3 bases and J lost 0, with 5 bases in between. The CDR3 consists of 12 residues. CDR1 is GTSNPN and CDR2 is SVGIG in the germline V gene (reference sequence). CDR3 protein: CAWSRPNYGYTF. CDR3 nucleotides: TGTGCCTGGAGCAGACCTAACTATGGCTACACCTTC.

The genes are TRBV5-6 and TRBJ2-3; D is uncertain. The germline CDR1 and CDR2 sequences are SGHDT and YYEEEE. Trimming took 0 bases from V and 6 from J, leaving 11 bases between them. This CDR3 comprises 14 residues. In nucleotides, the CDR3 is TGTGCCAGCAGCTTGGTCCTAGAAGCGGATACGCAGTATTTT. It translates to CASSLVLEADTQYF.

This chain links TRBV7-2 with TRBJ2-7; 7 nucleotides align to TRBD2. J lost 0 bases, V lost 7 bases, and 6 bases had no gene match. The CDR3 sequence is 14 residues long. The germline V gene encodes CDR1 SGHTA and CDR2 FQGNSA. The CDR3 protein is CASTLRGSSYEQYF. DNA for the CDR3: TGTGCCAGCACCCTGCGGGGGAGCTCCTACGAGCAGTACTTC.

The chain combines TRBV29-1 with TRBJ1-6; D not certain. CDR3 length equals 19 residues. Per germline, CDR1 SQVTM and CDR2 ANQGSEA. V was pared by 0 bases and J by 0 bases, with 18 bases between. Here the CDR3 reads CSVEDLRRGWNSYNSPLHF. For the CDR3, the DNA is TGCAGCGTTGAAGATCTTCGGCGTGGTTGGAACTCCTATAATTCACCCCTCCACTTT.

The chain employs TRBV5-1 and TRBJ2-7; D perhaps matches TRBD2 (7 bases). Between the trimmed V and J ends, which lost 4 bases and 2 bases, there was a span of 16 bases. The germline V gene has CDR1 SGHRS and CDR2 YFSETQ. CDR3 size: 15 residues. The CDR3 region is CASSKGGADPYEQYF. As DNA, the CDR3 is TGCGCCAGCAGCAAAGGGGGGGCCGACCCCTACGAGCAGTACTTC. The full variable domain, with the rest looked up from reference TRBV5-1 and TRBJ2-7, is KAGVTQTPRYLIKTRGQQVTLSCSPISGHRSVSWYQQTPGQGLQFLFEYFSETQRNKGNFPGRFSGRQFSNSRSEMNVSTLELGDSALYLCASSKGGADPYEQYFGPGTRLTVT.

For this clonotype: No conserved phenylalanine or tryptophan is present at the end of the CDR3, so a read error is the likely explanation. The DNA is omitted, as the CDR3 cannot be located on it reliably, and the CDR3 follows TCRdb's listing. V and J are TRBV6-5 and TRBJ2-1; the table's D call of TRBD2 was not tested on the DNA. Germline V CDR1 and CDR2: MNHEY, SVGAGI. Both ends counted, the CDR3 spans 10 residues. CDR3 loop: CASTVAGVVY.

The chain combines TRBV27 with TRBJ2-3; the D call may be TRBD1 or TRBD2 (5 bases each). CDR3 length: 14 amino acids. Trimming removed 6 bases at V and 2 bases at J, with 12 bases between. Germline V CDR1 and CDR2: MNHEY, SMNVEV (reference sequence). This chain's CDR3 is CASRLRDPTDTQYF. The CDR3 DNA follows: TGTGCCAGCAGGCTAAGGGACCCCACAGATACGCAGTATTTT.

This clonotype was seen once. J is TRBJ2-5 and V is TRBV14; no clear D. CDR1 and CDR2 (germline): SGHDN, FVKESK. V lost 2 bases and J lost 0, with 10 bases in between. The CDR3 runs 15 residues. CDR3 DNA: TGTGCCAGCAGCCAAAAGACCCTGTACCAAGAGACCCAGTACTTC. This sequence encodes CASSQKTLYQETQYF.

The chain has TRBV25-1 and TRBJ2-1, with unresolved D. The germline CDR1 and CDR2 sequences are MGHDK and SYGVNS. The CDR3 runs to 11 residues. Trimming left V 8 bases short and J 11 bases short, with 13 bases between. CDR3 residues: CASSDDKKQFF. The CDR3 DNA is TGTGCCAGCTCAGACGACAAGAAGCAGTTCTTC.

The V and J genes are TRBV12-3 or TRBV12-4 and TRBJ2-7; D tentatively fits TRBD1 or TRBD2 (5 bases each). The CDR3 runs to 14 residues. V was trimmed by 3 bases and J by 3 bases, leaving 12 bases between them. The CDR3 DNA sequence: TGTGCCAGCAGTTTCGGGGCAGGGAGCTACGAGCAGTACTTC. It encodes CASSFGAGSYEQYF.

The chain carries TRBV7-9 and TRBJ2-5; either TRBD1 or TRBD2 may fit D (5 bases each). Trimming left V 6 bases short and J 5 bases short, with 19 bases between. This CDR3 contains 15 residues. The V gene's germline CDR1 is SEHNR and CDR2 FQNEAQ (reference sequence). CDR3 residues: CASSPTAGPGETQYF. The CDR3, as DNA: TGTGCCAGCAGTCCAACGGCAGGGCCGGGGGAGACCCAGTACTTC.

The chain is built from TRBV19 and TRBJ1-5, with 8 bases matching TRBD1. The CDR3 extends over 14 amino acids. From germline, CDR1 is LNHDA and CDR2 SQIVND (reference sequence). With 8 bases clipped from V and 9 bases from J, the junction kept 12 bases outside the gene matches. CDR3 protein: CASSQAQGGGPQHF. In DNA, the CDR3 is TGTGCCAGTTCTCAGGCACAGGGGGGTGGGCCCCAGCATTTT.

The V gene is TRBV3-1, the J gene TRBJ2-2; D call uncertain. The CDR3 runs 15 residues. The V gene lost 0 bases and the J gene lost 6 bases, with 11 bases spanning the gap. The germline CDR1 and CDR2 sequences are LGHDT and YNNKEL (reference sequence). CDR3 nucleotide sequence: TGTGCCAGCAGCCAAGAACCTATGGGATCCGGGGAGCTGTTTTTT. It codes for CASSQEPMGSGELFF.

The gene calls are TRBV5-1 and TRBJ2-6; 8 bases align to TRBD1. With 3 bases clipped from V and 2 bases from J, the junction kept 13 bases outside the gene matches. The V gene's germline CDR1 is SGHRS and CDR2 YFSETQ. This CDR3 has 19 residues. CDR3 protein: CASSSFTGGGSAGANVLTF. The CDR3 DNA reads TGCGCCAGCAGCTCTTTTACAGGGGGTGGCTCGGCTGGGGCCAACGTCCTGACTTTC.

The table lists this clonotype with many counts. The J gene is TRBJ2-1, the V gene TRBV12-3 or TRBV12-4; 7 bases fit TRBD2. CDR3 length: 13 residues. V shed 0 bases, J shed 12 bases, and the junction held 5 bases outside the gene matches. CDR3 bases: TGTGCCAGCAGTTTAGCGAGACAGCGGGGGCAGTTCTTC. Amino acid sequence: CASSLARQRGQFF.

The chain recombines TRBV10-3 with TRBJ1-2; D is uncertain. Germline CDR1 ENHRY, CDR2 SYGVKD. The length of the CDR3 is 13 residues. V lost 5 bases, J lost 4 bases, and 11 bases lay in between. As DNA, the CDR3 is TGTGCCATCAGTCCGGAGGGTGCCTATGGCTACACCTTC. The encoded protein is CAISPEGAYGYTF.

The chain couples TRBV7-8 to TRBJ2-5; D not resolved. Deletions cut 1 base from V and 2 bases from J, with 11 bases between. CDR1 is SGHVS, CDR2 FQNEAQ, per germline. The CDR3 totals 15 residues. The CDR3: CASSLGVAGQETQYF. The CDR3 coding sequence is TGTGCCAGCAGCTTAGGGGTGGCAGGTCAAGAGACCCAGTACTTC.

The J gene is TRBJ2-1, the V gene TRBV5-1; 13 bases are a match to TRBD2. The CDR3 contains 15 residues. Germline trimming cut 5 bases from V and 4 bases from J; bases unmatched to any gene: 3. Looked up from germline, CDR1 is SGHRS and CDR2 is YFSETQ. CDR3 in amino acids: CASRPGLAGYNEQFF. In nucleotides, the CDR3 is TGCGCCAGCAGGCCGGGACTAGCGGGATACAATGAGCAGTTCTTC.

This chain joins TRBV9 and TRBJ2-3; D remains unclear. V gave up 0 bases and J gave up 0 bases, with 11 bases separating them. The CDR3 runs 16 residues. The germline V gene has CDR1 SGDLS and CDR2 YYNGEE. Here the CDR3 DNA reads TGTGCCAGCAGCGTAGGGCCGGGCACTAGCACAGATACGCAGTATTTT. Encoded protein: CASSVGPGTSTDTQYF. Using reference TRBV9 and TRBJ2-3 for the parts outside the CDR3, the full variable domain is DSGVTQTPKHLITATGQRVTLRCSPRSGDLSVYWYQQSLDQGLQFLIQYYNGEERAKGNILERFSAQQFPDLHSELNLSSLELGDSALYFCASSVGPGTSTDTQYFGPGTRLTVL.

The sample holds a few counts of this clonotype. This chain joins TRBV3-1 and TRBJ1-5, with D hard to call. V shed 3 bases and J shed 7 bases, with 10 bases lying between them. This CDR3 has 13 amino acids. Germline lookup yields CDR1 LGHDT and CDR2 YNNKEL (reference sequence). The CDR3 DNA follows: TGTGCCAGCAGCCAGATGGTAGGACAGCCCCAGCATTTT. It yields the protein CASSQMVGQPQHF.

This chain connects TRBV20-1 to TRBJ1-4, with 7 bases fitting TRBD1. V was clipped by 3 bases and J by 7 bases; unmatched bases: 11. This CDR3 has 15 residues. Germline V gives CDR1 DFQATT, CDR2 SNEGSKA (reference sequence). In DNA, the CDR3 is TGCAGTGCTAGGAACGGGAGACAGGGATTTGAAAAACTGTTTTTT. Amino acid sequence: CSARNGRQGFEKLFF.

The chain recombines TRBV29-1 with TRBJ2-1; D ambiguous. CDR1 is SQVTM, CDR2 ANQGSEA, per germline. The CDR3 covers 10 residues. V shed 5 bases and J shed 4 bases, with 3 bases lying between them. The CDR3 DNA reads TGCAGCGTTACATACAATGAGCAGTTCTTC. It specifies CSVTYNEQFF.

This clonotype was counted between two and nine times. V is TRBV12-3 or TRBV12-4 and J is TRBJ2-2, with D perhaps matching TRBD2 (6 bases). Deletions cut 5 bases from V and 4 bases from J, with 8 bases between. This CDR3 comprises 13 residues. The DNA for the CDR3 is TGTGCCAGCAGTGAAGCGGGCACCGGGGAGCTGTTTTTT. It encodes CASSEAGTGELFF.

This chain links TRBV5-8 with TRBJ2-5; TRBD2 might be the D (6 bases). CDR3 size: 15 residues. V was clipped by 4 bases and J by 1 base, with 14 bases between them. Looked up from germline, CDR1 is SGHTS and CDR2 is YDEGEE. The CDR3 spells CASSRNRGLQETQYF. Here the CDR3 DNA reads TGTGCCAGCAGCCGTAATCGGGGACTCCAAGAGACCCAGTACTTC.

The V gene is TRBV12-3 or TRBV12-4, the J gene TRBJ1-1; a weak D match, TRBD1 (5 bases). The germline V and J ends were trimmed by 3 bases and 4 bases, with 15 bases remaining between them. CDR3 length: 15 amino acids. Here the CDR3 reads CASSFYSGLSTEAFF. The CDR3 DNA reads TGTGCCAGCAGTTTCTATTCGGGGCTGAGCACTGAAGCTTTCTTT.

The chain combines TRBV7-8 with TRBJ2-6; a possible D gene is TRBD1 (6 bases). Trimming stripped 5 bases from V and 8 bases from J, with 28 bases between. Germline V gene sequence: CDR1 SGHVS, CDR2 FQNEAQ. This CDR3 comprises 19 residues. This chain's CDR3 is CASSLQGHVLSLGPNVLTF. CDR3 sequence (DNA): TGTGCCAGCAGCCTCCAGGGACACGTCCTATCTCTGGGGCCCAACGTCCTGACTTTC.

This clonotype has ten or more counts. This rearrangement joins TRBV24-1 to TRBJ1-2, with no clear D. Trimming took 0 bases from V and 5 from J, leaving 3 bases between them. From germline, CDR1 is KGHDR and CDR2 SFDVKD. This CDR3 is built from 12 residues. Here the CDR3 reads CATSDLSYGYTF. In DNA, the CDR3 is TGTGCCACCAGTGATTTGTCATATGGCTACACCTTC.

This clonotype has a count of ten or more. This chain joins TRBV30 and TRBJ2-1, with D possibly being TRBD1 or TRBD2 (6 bases each). The CDR3 is 14 residues long. The ends were cut back, 2 bases at V and 6 bases at J, with 14 bases in the middle. Germline CDR1 is GTSNPN and CDR2 is SVGIG (reference sequence). The CDR3 region is CAWSRPGEANEQFF. Here the CDR3 DNA reads TGTGCCTGGAGTCGTCCAGGGGAGGCCAATGAGCAGTTCTTC.